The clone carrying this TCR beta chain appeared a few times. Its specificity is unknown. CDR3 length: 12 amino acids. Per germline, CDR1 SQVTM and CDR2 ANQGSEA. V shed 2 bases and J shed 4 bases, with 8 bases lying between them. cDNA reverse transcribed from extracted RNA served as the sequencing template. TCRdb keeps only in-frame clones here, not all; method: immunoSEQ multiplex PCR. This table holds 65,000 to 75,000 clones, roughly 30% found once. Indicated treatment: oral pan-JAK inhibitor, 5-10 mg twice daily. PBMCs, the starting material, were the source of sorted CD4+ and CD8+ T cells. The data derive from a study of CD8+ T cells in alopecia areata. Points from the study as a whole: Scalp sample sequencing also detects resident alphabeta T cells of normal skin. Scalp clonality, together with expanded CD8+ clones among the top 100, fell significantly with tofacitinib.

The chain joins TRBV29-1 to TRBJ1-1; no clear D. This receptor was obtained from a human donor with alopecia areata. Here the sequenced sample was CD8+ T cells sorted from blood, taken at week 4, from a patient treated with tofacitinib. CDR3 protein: CSVEFGVTEAFF. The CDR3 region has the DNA TGCAGCGTTGAATTCGGGGTCACTGAAGCTTTCTTT. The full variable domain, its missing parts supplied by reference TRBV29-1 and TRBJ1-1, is SAVISQKPSRDICQRGTSLTIQCQVDSQVTMMFWYRQQPGQSLTLIATANQGSEATYESGFVIDKFPISRPNLTFSTLTVSNMSPEDSSIYLCSVEFGVTEAFFGQGTRLTVV.